Each of the 29 T cell receptor beta chains below was sequenced from the same sample in a study of regulatory T cells in long-lasting Graves disease. Combining iRepertoire HTBI primers with Arm-PCR of CDR3 regions, the authors built TCR beta libraries. TCRdb re-called the multiplex PCR reads with MiXCR, one entry per CDR3 protein. The table records 350,000 to 450,000 distinct CDR3 sequences, around 20% of them present only once. The time point: persistent/refractory GD, antithyroid drugs over 5 years with positive TRAb. The TCR library used RNA extracted from PBMCs. Specimen: peripheral blood mononuclear cells (PBMCs), collected when the disease was refractory, from a patient treated with antithyroid drugs. The receptors here all came from a female donor with Graves disease.

V and J are TRBV6-1 and TRBJ1-5, with D perhaps matching TRBD1 (5 bases). The CDR3 is 15 amino acids. Trimming cost V 5 bases and J 4 bases, with 15 bases left between them. CDR1 MNHNS and CDR2 SASEGT come from the germline V gene. CDR3 bases: TGTGCCAGCAGTACAGTCAGGGTCGCTAATCAGCCCCAGCATTTT. Translating gives CASSTVRVANQPQHF.

The table lists this clonotype with a few counts. V usage is TRBV4-1 and J usage is TRBJ1-5; D ambiguous. Germline V gene sequence: CDR1 MGHRA, CDR2 YSYEKL. The CDR3 has 18 residues. The V and J ends lost 3 bases and 5 bases respectively, with 23 bases between them. DNA for the CDR3: TGCGCCAGCAGCCAGAACCTCGCTGGGCCTACGGGGTATCAGCCCCAGCATTTT. It specifies CASSQNLAGPTGYQPQHF.

This clonotype was picked up many times. The chain has TRBV6-1 and TRBJ1-1; the match to TRBD1 covers 7 bases. Per the germline V gene, CDR1 is MNHNS and CDR2 is SASEGT. Trimming cost V 6 bases and J 0 bases; bases outside gene matches: 4. The CDR3 spans 14 residues. CDR3 residues: CASRYRGLNTEAFF. CDR3 nucleotides: TGTGCCAGCAGATACAGGGGACTGAACACTGAAGCTTTCTTT.

With regard to this clonotype: A much larger clone sits a single nucleotide away, making a read error possible. V and J are TRBV10-1 and TRBJ2-2; TRBD2 agrees at 7 bases. CDR1 WNHNN and CDR2 SYGVQD come from the germline V gene (reference sequence). The CDR3 is 15 residues long. CDR3 sequence reads: CASSPAGMNTGELLF. The CDR3 DNA reads TGCGCCAGCAGCCCAGCGGGAATGAACACCGGGGAGCTGCTTTTT.

In regard to this clonotype: One junction end does not reproduce the germline sequence, and a read error may be involved. The rearrangement joins TRBV3-1 to TRBJ2-2; the D gene is possibly TRBD1 (6 bases). This CDR3 spans 15 amino acids. Germline CDR1 is LGHDT and CDR2 is YNNKEL (reference sequence). The CDR3 DNA is TGTGCCAGCAGCCAGGACAGCATGTCGATCGGGGAGCTGCTTTTT. Translated: CASSQDSMSIGELLF.

This clonotype was seen ten or more times. This chain links TRBV28 with TRBJ2-7; 12 bases map to TRBD2. Losses at the gene ends were 2 bases for V and 3 bases for J; bases not matched to a gene: 2. Looked up from germline, CDR1 is MDHEN and CDR2 is SYDVKM. The length of the CDR3 is 15 residues. The DNA for the CDR3 is TGTGCCAGCAGTTTAAGGACTAGCGGGAACTACGAGCAGTACTTC. It specifies CASSLRTSGNYEQYF. Looking up the rest from reference TRBV28 and TRBJ2-7 gives the full variable domain: DVKVTQSSRYLVKRTGEKVFLECVQDMDHENMFWYRQDPGLGLRLIYFSYDVKMKEKGDIPEGYSVSREKKERFSLILESASTNQTSMYLCASSLRTSGNYEQYFGPGTRLTVT.

The V gene is TRBV27, the J gene TRBJ2-2, with D possibly being TRBD2 (6 bases). Per germline, CDR1 MNHEY and CDR2 SMNVEV (reference sequence). There are 14 residues in the CDR3. Trimming left V 3 bases short and J 11 bases short, with 16 bases between. The CDR3 DNA reads as TGTGCCAGCAGTTTGTTTAGCGGAAATATCGAGCTGTTTTTT. This sequence encodes CASSLFSGNIELFF.

This clonotype was seen a few times. The chain joins TRBV7-9 to TRBJ2-5; TRBD2 aligns across 12 bases. The CDR3 has 16 amino acids. The J segment lost 3 bases and the V segment lost 5 bases, leaving 7 bases of the junction unmatched. Germline CDR1 is SEHNR and CDR2 is FQNEAQ (reference sequence). CDR3 in amino acids: CASSPRLAGAKETQYF. The CDR3 DNA reads TGTGCCAGCAGCCCGCGACTAGCGGGAGCGAAAGAGACCCAGTACTTC.

The chain employs TRBV20-1 and TRBJ2-2; 11 nucleotides match TRBD2. The junction had 10 bases not matched to a gene; V was cut back by 8 bases and J by 2 bases. Germline assignment: CDR1 DFQATT and CDR2 SNEGSKA (reference sequence). The CDR3 extends over 16 amino acids. The CDR3 DNA follows: TGCAGTACTCCTACCGGGACTAGCGGCAACACCGGGGAGCTGTTTTTT. Translating gives CSTPTGTSGNTGELFF.

This clonotype has a handful of counts. The chain recombines TRBV6-5 with TRBJ1-5; weak D call: TRBD1 (5 bases). The CDR3 loop spans 15 amino acids. The germline V gene encodes CDR1 MNHEY and CDR2 SVGAGI. V lost 4 bases, J lost 7 bases, and 17 bases lay in between. CDR3 nucleotides: TGTGCCAGCAGTTGGAGGGGCGCGATTCCCCAGCCCCAGCATTTT. It encodes CASSWRGAIPQPQHF.

Only a few counts were recorded for this clonotype. V usage is TRBV5-1 and J usage is TRBJ2-2; 9 nucleotides match TRBD2. The V and J ends lost 6 bases and 7 bases, in that order; junction bases with no gene match: 7. This CDR3 spans 14 amino acids. The V gene's germline CDR1 is SGHRS and CDR2 YFSETQ. CDR3 nucleotides: TGCGCCAGCAATAAACTAGCGGGCGTCGGGGAGCTGTTTTTT. Translation gives CASNKLAGVGELFF.

As concerns this clonotype: The final CDR3 position lacks the conserved phenylalanine or tryptophan, pointing to a likely read error. This chain joins TRBV19 and TRBJ2-5; D remains ambiguous. Germline V gene data show CDR1 as LNHDA and CDR2 as SQIVND (reference sequence). CDR3 size: 14 residues. Trimming pared 5 bases from V and 3 bases from J, leaving 13 bases between. CDR3 sequence reads: CASSRTTWEETQYC. The DNA of the CDR3 is TGTGCCAGTAGTCGAACTACCTGGGAAGAGACCCAGTACTGC.

This clonotype was detected only a few times. The CDR3 DNA sequence: TGCAGTGCTAGAACCCAAACCCCCTCCTACGAGCAGTACTTC. Translated, it gives CSARTQTPSYEQYF. The chain uses TRBV20-1 and TRBJ2-7; D gene uncertain. CDR1 is DFQATT, CDR2 SNEGSKA, per germline (reference sequence). CDR3 length equals 14 residues. Trimming left V 2 bases short and J 0 bases short, with 11 bases between.

Concerning this clonotype: At one end, the junction sequence differs from germline, possibly due to a read error. The rearrangement joins TRBV11-1 to TRBJ2-6; D assignment may be TRBD1 or TRBD2 (5 bases each). CDR1 and CDR2 from the germline V gene are SGHAT and FQDESV (reference sequence). The CDR3 length is 14 residues. The CDR3 coding sequence is TGTGCCAGCAGCTTGGACTCTGGGGCCAGCGTCCTGACTTTC. Protein product: CASSLDSGASVLTF.

This clonotype was seen many times. In nucleotides, the CDR3 is TGTGCCAGCAGTGCAAGACTAGCGGGAGTAGTCGACGAGCAGTACTTC. Residues: CASSARLAGVVDEQYF. The rearrangement uses TRBV6-1 and TRBJ2-7; TRBD2 matches 12 bases. The CDR3 spans 16 residues. V was pared by 4 bases and J by 5 bases, with 9 bases of the junction left unmatched. The V gene's germline CDR1 is MNHNS and CDR2 SASEGT.

The chain is built from TRBV10-1 and TRBJ2-3; D unresolved. Deletions cut 4 bases from V and 6 bases from J, with 11 bases between. This CDR3 comprises 13 residues. Germline V CDR1 and CDR2: WNHNN, SYGVQD (reference sequence). In nucleotides, the CDR3 is TGCGCCAGCAGTGCTCGGCCCGAGGATACGCAGTATTTT. It translates to CASSARPEDTQYF.

CDR3 sequence: CSARTGQGYEQYF. The CDR3 nucleotides are TGCAGTGCTAGAACGGGACAGGGCTACGAGCAGTACTTC. The V and J genes are TRBV20-1 and TRBJ2-7; 9 bases agree with TRBD1. CDR1 and CDR2 from the germline V gene are DFQATT and SNEGSKA (reference sequence). This CDR3 is 13 amino acids long. Germline trimming cut 2 bases from V and 3 bases from J; bases unmatched to any gene: 2.

This clonotype has just a few counts. The J gene is TRBJ2-2, the V gene TRBV2; TRBD1 is a possible D gene (6 bases). In germline, CDR1 is SNHLY, CDR2 FYNNEI. The germline V and J ends were trimmed by 1 base and 6 bases, with 9 bases remaining between them. This CDR3 region has 14 residues. The DNA of the CDR3 is TGTGCCAGCAGTGAAGTCGCAGGGGCCGGGGAGCTGTTTTTT. Its protein product is CASSEVAGAGELFF.

This clonotype occurred many times. The genes are TRBV6-1 and TRBJ1-6, with 7 bases that match TRBD1. Unmatched junction bases numbered 9, after V lost 6 bases and J lost 7 bases. Germline CDR1 MNHNS, CDR2 SASEGT. There are 15 residues in the CDR3. The CDR3 nucleotides read TGTGCCAGCAGACCAACGACAGGGATCAATTCACCCCTCCACTTT. Amino acids: CASRPTTGINSPLHF.

This clonotype was recorded many times. The chain has TRBV5-1 and TRBJ1-1; 7 positions agree with TRBD1. V trimming: 2 bases; J trimming: 8 bases; junction bases outside the gene matches: 6. The CDR3 runs 13 residues. Germline V CDR1 and CDR2: SGHRS, YFSETQ. CDR3 protein: CASSFLLGQEAFF. CDR3 in DNA: TGCGCCAGCAGCTTTTTGTTGGGACAGGAAGCTTTCTTT.

The V and J genes are TRBV24-1 and TRBJ1-5; D is uncertain. V was pared by 3 bases and J by 1 base, with 15 bases between. This CDR3 is built from 17 residues. Germline-derived CDR1 and CDR2 are KGHDR and SFDVKD. The CDR3 loop reads CATSDATLAQSNQPQHF. The DNA for the CDR3 is TGTGCCACCAGTGATGCGACCTTAGCCCAGAGCAATCAGCCCCAGCATTTT.

This clonotype was picked up many times. This rearrangement joins TRBV12-3 or TRBV12-4 to TRBJ1-4; 8 bases map to TRBD1. Trimming at V came to 5 bases and at J to 0 bases, leaving 8 bases not matched to a gene. CDR3 length: 17 residues. CDR3 amino acids: CASSPRDRSATNEKLFF. Here the CDR3 DNA reads TGTGCCAGCAGTCCACGGGACAGGAGTGCAACTAATGAAAAACTGTTTTTT.

The V and J genes are TRBV5-6 and TRBJ1-5; unclear D gene. CDR3 size: 16 residues. Germline-derived CDR1 and CDR2 are SGHDT and YYEEEE. V lost 4 bases and J lost 2, with 16 bases in between. CDR3 region: CASSRLTPGGNQPQHF. The CDR3 bases are TGTGCCAGCAGCAGATTAACCCCGGGAGGCAATCAGCCCCAGCATTTT.

This clonotype was recorded at least ten times. The chain combines TRBV2 with TRBJ2-7; no definite D call. CDR1 SNHLY and CDR2 FYNNEI come from the germline V gene. The CDR3 totals 14 residues. V lost 4 bases, J lost 2 bases, and 12 bases lay in between. DNA of the CDR3: TGTGCCAGCAGTGGGAAAACTATCACCTACGAGCAGTACTTC. It is translated as CASSGKTITYEQYF.

This clonotype was detected ten times or more. The CDR3 coding sequence is TGCGCCAGCACACCGACGGGGGGGGCGACGGACTATGGCTACACCTTC. This encodes CASTPTGGATDYGYTF. This chain links TRBV5-1 with TRBJ1-2, with D perhaps matching TRBD1 (6 bases). V gave up 6 bases and J gave up 3 bases, with 21 bases separating them. The CDR3 spans 16 residues. CDR1 and CDR2 from the germline V gene are SGHRS and YFSETQ.

This clonotype was recorded a few times. The chain joins TRBV19 to TRBJ1-1; possibly TRBD1 for D (6 bases). Trimming pared 6 bases from V and 1 base from J, leaving 15 bases between. CDR1 and CDR2 from the germline V gene are LNHDA and SQIVND (reference sequence). The CDR3 is 15 residues long. The CDR3 loop is CASSDLQGTNTEAFF. The CDR3 DNA follows: TGTGCCAGTAGCGACCTACAGGGTACGAACACTGAAGCTTTCTTT.

This clonotype came up a few times. The gene calls are TRBV19 and TRBJ1-2; no firm D call. The CDR3 is made up of 12 amino acids. From germline, CDR1 is LNHDA and CDR2 SQIVND (reference sequence). V was trimmed by 9 bases and J by 4 bases, leaving 12 bases between them. The CDR3 loop is CASRPRGYGYTF. Here the CDR3 DNA reads TGTGCCAGCCGCCCCCGAGGCTATGGCTACACCTTC.

Concerning this clonotype: A much larger clonotype is one base distant, so this may be a read error. The CDR3 does not end in the conserved phenylalanine or tryptophan, so this is likely a read error. CDR3: CSARPSLETQYS. DNA of the CDR3: TGCAGTGCTAGACCCAGCCTAGAGACCCAGTACTCC. The rearrangement uses TRBV20-1 and TRBJ2-5; no clear D gene. This CDR3 region has 12 residues. Trimming removed 2 bases from V and 4 bases from J, with 8 bases in between. CDR1 DFQATT and CDR2 SNEGSKA come from the germline V gene (reference sequence).

This sequence joins TRBV5-5 and TRBJ2-1, with a weak D call TRBD1 (5 bases). V lost 3 bases to trimming and J lost 5 bases, with 15 bases between them. The CDR3 runs 15 residues. CDR1 SGHKS and CDR2 YYEKEE come from the germline V gene (reference sequence). The CDR3 loop reads CASSSRGQLNNEQFF. The CDR3 nucleotides are TGTGCCAGCAGCTCGAGAGGACAATTGAACAATGAGCAGTTCTTC.